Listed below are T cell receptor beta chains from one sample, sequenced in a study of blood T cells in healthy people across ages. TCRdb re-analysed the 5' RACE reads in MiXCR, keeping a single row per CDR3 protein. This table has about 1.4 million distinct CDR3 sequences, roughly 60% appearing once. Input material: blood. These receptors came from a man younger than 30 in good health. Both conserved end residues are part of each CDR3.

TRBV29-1	CSVVATGMGETQYF
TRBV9	CASSLGLAGGWGTDTQYF
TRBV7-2	CASSLERDGRQFF
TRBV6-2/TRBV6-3	CASSYSSLAGSWNEQFF
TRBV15	CATSRALGQGGSYEQYF
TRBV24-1	CATSDPGRYEQYF
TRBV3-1	CASSQVTPYEQYF
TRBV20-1	CSARGPLAGVTTDTQYF
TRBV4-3	CASSRRTSGSTDTQYF
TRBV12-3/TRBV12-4	CASSFSGSRGEQYF
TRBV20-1	CSAGLAGGPSDTQYF
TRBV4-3	CASSQGGDRAQPQHF
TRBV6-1	CASSEGSGQGSRELFF
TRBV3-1	CASSQGAINYGYTF
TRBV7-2	CASSLARQSGYTF
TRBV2	CASSGAGTETQYF
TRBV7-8	CASSPAGVEAFF
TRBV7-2	CASRPTGTGRADTQYF
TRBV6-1	CASSRGGHNEQFF
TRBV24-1	CATSDSAGAPTDEQFF